The present T cell receptor beta chain was sequenced within a study of blood T cell repertoires in COVID-19. Authors' processing steps: Amplifying reference gene primers gave estimates of nucleated cell counts. Only in-frame clones appear in the TCRdb table, and some are missing; sequencing was by immunoSEQ multiplex PCR. From that table come the V and J calls and clone size; the DNA was used to work out D and trimming. In the table there are more than 9,500 clones, roughly 80% of which are singletons. The germline V gene encodes CDR1 MGHRA and CDR2 YSYEKL. Between the trimmed V and J ends, which lost 2 bases and 7 bases, there was a span of 18 bases. The CDR3 has 15 residues.

What was sequenced was peripheral blood. The TCR sequence derives from a woman in her sixties with acute or convalescent COVID-19. The V gene is TRBV4-1, the J gene TRBJ2-7; perhaps TRBD2 as D (6 bases). CDR3 in amino acids: CASSQLADPSGEQYF. CDR3 bases: TGCGCCAGCAGCCAATTAGCGGACCCCTCGGGGGAGCAGTACTTC.